This TCR beta chain stems from a study of cytomegalovirus exposure and HLA in healthy donors. Comments on this clone: Antigen: not known.

Profiling relied on immunoSEQ multiplex PCR, and the TCRdb table lists in-frame clones only, not all of them. The data show around 99,000 clones, around nine tenths seen once. V lost 2 bases, J lost 6 bases, and 16 bases lay in between. Germline-derived CDR1 and CDR2 are SEHNR and FQNEAQ (reference sequence). The CDR3 covers 16 residues. Notes on the study in general: Specific recognition of CMV antigens was confirmed in vitro for a few chains (all CMV-associated). TCR beta chains numbering some 150 were designated cytomegalovirus-associated.

The genes are TRBV7-9 and TRBJ2-2; no definite D call. The receptor comes from a woman aged 18-29 years in good health and CMV-seronegative. Input material: PBMCs. CDR3 region: CASSLSAAPSSGELFF. CDR3 DNA: TGTGCCAGCAGCTTATCGGCGGCCCCCTCGTCCGGGGAGCTGTTTTTT.